Listed below are T cell receptor beta chains from one sample, sequenced in a study of human T cells and chemical hapten exposure. MiXCR was run by TCRdb on the RACE reads, yielding one entry per CDR3 protein. The sample lists 350,000 to 400,000 distinct CDR3 sequences, approximately 5.1% occurring once. Sequencing used whole blood, obtained in connection with sensitization to the hapten diphenylcyclopropenone (DPC). These receptors all stem from a woman between 50 and 59 years old with alopecia areata. Some clones in this sample may be carry-over from other donors' samples. CDR3s include the opening cysteine and the closing phenylalanine or tryptophan. A D gene is named only where the DNA matches it firmly. A row's size may be missing; if present it is once, few, many or a size class.

>many|TRBJ1-1|TRBV6-5|NA
TGTGCCAGCAGTCCCACGACAGTATCCACTGAAGCTTTCTTT
CASSPTTVSTEAFF
>many|TRBJ1-5|TRBV10-3|NA
TGTGCCATCAGTGAGTCAAGGCCTCAGCCCCAGCATTTT
CAISESRPQPQHF
>NA|TRBJ2-3|TRBV5-6|NA
TGTGCCAGCAGCTACGGGACCGGCGGGGCAGATACGCAGTATTTT
CASSYGTGGADTQYF
>NA|TRBJ2-3|TRBV20-1|TRBD2
TGCAGTGCGGGACTAGCGGGAGACACAGATACGCAGTATTTT
CSAGLAGDTDTQYF
>once|TRBJ2-1|TRBV7-2|NA
TGTGCCAGCAGCCCCGGACTAACCAACAATGAGCAGTTCTTC
CASSPGLTNNEQFF
>NA|TRBJ1-2|TRBV7-9|NA
TGTGCCAGCAGCTTAGGTACAGAGGAGCTAGCCTATGGCTACACCTTC
CASSLGTEELAYGYTF
>few|TRBJ1-1|TRBV5-6|NA
TGTGCCAGCAGCTTTTCCAGTGAAGCTTTCTTT
CASSFSSEAFF
>NA|TRBJ2-7|TRBV27|NA
TGTGCCAGCAGTTTAAGTTACGAGGGCTACGAGCAGTACTTC
CASSLSYEGYEQYF
>NA|TRBJ2-3|TRBV20-1|TRBD2
TGCAGTGCTAGGGCGCCGGGACTATGGGGCACAGATACGCAGTATTTT
CSARAPGLWGTDTQYF
>many|TRBJ1-2|TRBV12-3/TRBV12-4|NA
TGTGCCAGCAGGCCTCAAACGGACAGCTTCGACTATGGCTACACCTTC
CASRPQTDSFDYGYTF
>many|TRBJ2-5|TRBV11-2|TRBD1
TGTGCCAGCACCACGGCCAGGGGGACCGTGAAGACCCAGTACTTC
CASTTARGTVKTQYF
>many|TRBJ1-1|TRBV27|TRBD1
TGTGCCAGCAGTTTCCGGACAGGGGTGATATTGACTGAAGCTTTCTTT
CASSFRTGVILTEAFF
>NA|TRBJ1-1|TRBV6-6|NA
TGTGCCAGCAGTTTCCCAAGCTCTAACACTGAAGCTTTCTTT
CASSFPSSNTEAFF
>many|TRBJ2-3|TRBV7-6|NA
TGTGCCAGCAGCTTAGGAGGCAGGGTCTCCGCAGATACGCAGTATTTT
CASSLGGRVSADTQYF